These T cell receptor beta chains were read from a single sample in a study of blood T cell repertoires in COVID-19. Sequenced by immunoSEQ multiplex PCR; TCRdb stores in-frame clones only, minus some. The table lists roughly 250,000 clones, about four fifths of them singletons. Sequencing was performed on peripheral blood. The receptors here all came from a man aged 50-59 years with acute or convalescent COVID-19. The CDR3 runs from the conserved cysteine through the conserved F or W. Fields, in order: D gene, J gene, V gene, CDR3 protein. A D gene is named only where the DNA matches it firmly.

.	TRBJ1-5	TRBV6-1	CASSDRQLPINQPQHF
.	TRBJ1-5	TRBV28	CASSLRGPQHF
.	TRBJ2-1	TRBV4-2	CASSQDWIGSSYNEQFF
TRBD1	TRBJ2-7	TRBV19	CASSIAGTGGSEQYF
.	TRBJ1-2	TRBV19	CASSMSDTSNYGYTF
.	TRBJ1-1	TRBV7-9	CASSSGQPGGTEAFF
TRBD1	TRBJ1-2	TRBV12-3/TRBV12-4	CASSLEGGFGYTF
.	TRBJ1-5	TRBV28	CASSLDSYQPQHF
.	TRBJ1-1	TRBV5-8	CASSFPRDGTEAFF
TRBD2	TRBJ2-5	TRBV9	CASSVASGQETQYF
TRBD1	TRBJ1-1	TRBV9	CASSVRDRGSTEAFF
TRBD1	TRBJ2-4	TRBV18	CASSPNPGQGRFAKNIQYF
TRBD2	TRBJ2-2	TRBV7-8	CASSHRPGLASSANTGELFF
.	TRBJ1-2	TRBV9	CASSPNVFRGYTF
.	TRBJ1-5	TRBV11-2	CASSLAGDQPQHF
.	TRBJ2-2	TRBV28	CASRSGQFNTGELFF